Below, 21 T cell receptor beta chains from the same sample are listed, as sequenced in a study of CD4 and CD8 cells across lung adenocarcinoma regions. TCRdb ran MiXCR on the PCR reads and lists one entry per CDR3 protein. Of more than 4,000 distinct CDR3 sequences in the sample, 35% to 50% were seen once. Sequencing was done on a sample of CD4+ T cells from the margin of a lung tumor. These receptors were taken from a female donor with lung adenocarcinoma. The CD4 and CD8 labels of this study may be unreliable.

By its share, this clonotype is medium-sized. This rearrangement joins TRBV11-2 to TRBJ2-5; 7 positions match TRBD2. The J call may be mistaken, given a closer DNA end match to TRBJ2-7. Germline CDR1 and CDR2: SGHAT and FQNNGV. The CDR3 length is 14 residues. The CDR3 protein is CASSLARGSDEQYF. CDR3 DNA: TGTGCCAGCAGCTTAGCGCGGGGGTCGGACGAGCAGTACTTC.

This clonotype was found many times. The chain is built from TRBV5-1 and TRBJ2-1; 13 nucleotides line up with TRBD2. The ends lost 4 bases at V and 4 bases at J; junction bases unmatched: 11. The CDR3 loop spans 18 amino acids. Germline CDR1 is SGHRS and CDR2 is YFSETQ. CDR3: CASSPETSGRSGYNEQFF. The DNA of the CDR3 is TGCGCCAGCAGCCCCGAGACTAGCGGGAGGTCCGGGTACAATGAGCAGTTCTTC. The whole variable domain, filled in from reference TRBV5-1 and TRBJ2-1, reads KAGVTQTPRYLIKTRGQQVTLSCSPISGHRSVSWYQQTPGQGLQFLFEYFSETQRNKGNFPGRFSGRQFSNSRSEMNVSTLELGDSALYLCASSPETSGRSGYNEQFFGPGTRLTVL.

This clonotype was counted only a few times. The chain has TRBV4-1 and TRBJ1-1, with D possibly being TRBD1 (5 bases). Trimming removed 5 bases at V and 10 bases at J, with 20 bases between. This CDR3 spans 14 amino acids. Per the germline V gene, CDR1 is MGHRA and CDR2 is YSYEKL. This chain's CDR3 is CASSTGLGTAGAFF. The CDR3 nucleotides read TGCGCCAGCAGCACGGGACTTGGGACGGCCGGAGCTTTCTTT.

This clonotype is large. The chain links TRBV6-1 to TRBJ1-1, with D perhaps matching TRBD1 (6 bases). V lost 6 bases, J lost 1 base, and 12 bases lay in between. The germline V gene encodes CDR1 MNHNS and CDR2 SASEGT. This CDR3 is 14 amino acids long. The CDR3 reads CASRERTANTEAFF. Written as DNA, the CDR3 is TGTGCCAGCAGGGAGAGGACAGCGAACACTGAAGCTTTCTTT.

In regard to this clonotype: It may be a read error: a sequence one base away is much more abundant. The chain couples TRBV12-5 to TRBJ2-1, with a possible D match to TRBD1 (6 bases). The CDR3 is 16 residues long. V lost 1 base, J lost 13 bases, and 23 bases lay in between. Germline CDR1 LGHNT, CDR2 FRNRAP. The CDR3 spells CASGLGTARNQETQFF. The CDR3, as DNA: TGTGCTAGTGGTTTGGGGACAGCCCGCAACCAAGAGACCCAGTTCTTC. The whole variable domain, filled in from reference TRBV12-5 and TRBJ2-1, reads DARVTQTPRHKVTEMGQEVTMRCQPILGHNTVFWYRQTMMQGLELLAYFRNRAPLDDSGMPKDRFSAEMPDATLATLKIQPSEPRDSAVYFCASGLGTARNQETQFFGPGTRLTVL.

V gene TRBV6-5 combines with J gene TRBJ2-5; D is ambiguous. The J call may be mistaken, given a closer DNA end match to TRBJ2-1. Germline assignment: CDR1 MNHEY and CDR2 SVGAGI. The CDR3 runs to 15 residues. For the CDR3, the DNA is TGTGCCAGCAGTTACTCGTACCTTTTATTGAATGAGCAGTTCTTC. It encodes CASSYSYLLLNEQFF.

This clonotype turned up a few times. One base away lies a much larger clone, so this may be a sequencing read error. V usage is TRBV12-3 or TRBV12-4 and J usage is TRBJ2-5; tentatively, D is TRBD1 (5 bases). There are 13 residues in the CDR3. The V end lost 0 bases, the J end lost 11 bases, and 13 bases lay between the germline ends. The CDR3 coding sequence is TGTGCCAGCAGTTTAGCGCAGGGCCATGAGCAGTACTTC. This translates into CASSLAQGHEQYF.

The rearrangement uses TRBV12-3 or TRBV12-4 and TRBJ2-1, with TRBD2 matching over 9 bases. The CDR3 length is 15 residues. V shed 6 bases and J 5 bases; nucleotides not matched to a gene: 8. The CDR3 loop reads CASSPGLAFHNEQFF. Written as DNA, the CDR3 is TGTGCCAGCAGCCCTGGACTAGCGTTTCACAATGAGCAGTTCTTC.

This clonotype was seen only once. The chain links TRBV6-1 to TRBJ2-1; 13 positions match TRBD2. The CDR3 is made up of 15 amino acids. CDR1 is MNHNS and CDR2 is SASEGT in the germline V gene. After removal of 7 bases from V and 10 bases from J, the junction contained 10 bases not matched to a gene. This chain's CDR3 is CASKLAGGPISEQFF. For the CDR3, the DNA is TGTGCCAGCAAACTAGCGGGAGGGCCCATTTCCGAGCAGTTCTTC.

This chain connects TRBV5-1 to TRBJ2-7, with D unclear. From germline, CDR1 is SGHRS and CDR2 YFSETQ. V dropped 0 bases and J dropped 0 bases, with 1 base sitting between them. The CDR3 extends over 12 amino acids. The DNA for the CDR3 is TGCGCCAGCAGCTTGGTCTCCTACGAGCAGTACTTC. Translating it yields CASSLVSYEQYF.

This clonotype is deemed medium-sized. The genes are TRBV4-1 and TRBJ2-1, with 8 bases identical to TRBD2. From germline, CDR1 is MGHRA and CDR2 YSYEKL. V lost 4 bases and J lost 5; bases outside the gene matches: 10. This CDR3 spans 16 amino acids. The CDR3, as DNA: TGCGCCAGCAGCCCGGGCGAACGGGAGGGCCACAATGAGCAGTTCTTC. As protein: CASSPGEREGHNEQFF.

The chain links TRBV6-2 or TRBV6-3 to TRBJ2-3; the match to TRBD2 covers 7 bases. The DNA end lines up better with TRBJ2-7; the J call may be wrong. Germline V gene sequence: CDR1 MNHEY, CDR2 SVGEGT. This CDR3 has 18 residues. As DNA, the CDR3 is TGTGCCAGCAGTGGCCGGGAGGCGCGCATGAGAGCCAAAGATACGCAGTACTTC. This translates into CASSGREARMRAKDTQYF.

This chain uses TRBV6-1 with TRBJ1-1; 7 bases fit TRBD1. Losses at the gene ends were 0 bases for V and 11 bases for J; bases not matched to a gene: 0. Germline values: CDR1 MNHNS, CDR2 SASEGT. This CDR3 is 11 amino acids long. The CDR3 DNA follows: TGTGCCAGCAGTGAAGCGGACAGGGCTTTCTTT. This codes for CASSEADRAFF.

This clonotype appeared a few times. J is TRBJ2-1 and V is TRBV25-1; 8 bases match TRBD2. The DNA end is a closer match to TRBJ2-7, so the J assignment may be wrong. Looked up from germline, CDR1 is MGHDK and CDR2 is SYGVNS. The CDR3 has 13 amino acids. In nucleotides, the CDR3 is TGTGCCAGCAGTGGGCCGGGACTAGGCGAGCAGTACTTC. Amino acids: CASSGPGLGEQYF.

This clonotype has only a few counts. The J gene is TRBJ2-5, the V gene TRBV6-1, with D tentatively TRBD1 (6 bases). CDR1 is MNHNS and CDR2 is SASEGT in the germline V gene. The CDR3 covers 14 residues. Trimming shortened V by 6 bases and J by 6 bases, and 17 bases separated the two germline ends. The CDR3 reads CASRESWQGKTQYF. The CDR3, as DNA: TGTGCCAGCAGGGAAAGTTGGCAGGGGAAGACCCAGTACTTC.

This chain's CDR3 is CASSRLEGTQYF. CDR3 nucleotide sequence: TGTGCCAGCAGCCGACTAGAGGGGACCCAGTACTTC. This chain uses TRBV6-1 with TRBJ2-5; D is possibly TRBD2 (6 bases). The ends were cut back, 6 bases at V and 7 bases at J, with 12 bases in the middle. Germline V gene sequence: CDR1 MNHNS, CDR2 SASEGT. CDR3 length equals 12 residues.

The chain is built from TRBV6-1 and TRBJ2-5, with D unresolved. CDR1 MNHNS and CDR2 SASEGT come from the germline V gene. The CDR3 contains 11 residues. With 6 bases removed from V and 7 bases from J, the gap between germline ends came to 9 bases. This CDR3 is CASSVASTQYF. DNA for the CDR3: TGTGCCAGCAGCGTCGCTTCGACCCAGTACTTC.

The chain employs TRBV27 and TRBJ2-5; 8 bases agree with TRBD2. Germline CDR1 is MNHEY and CDR2 is SMNVEV (reference sequence). The CDR3 is 14 residues long. As DNA, the CDR3 is TGTGCGGGCAGCGGGGGCCGGGACCCAGAGACCCAGTACTTC. This codes for CAGSGGRDPETQYF.

This clonotype occurred a few times. The chain combines TRBV6-1 with TRBJ1-5; D is perhaps TRBD1 (6 bases). Germline lookup yields CDR1 MNHNS and CDR2 SASEGT. The CDR3 is 13 residues long. Trimming took 5 bases from V and 5 from J, leaving 10 bases between them. CDR3 residues: CASSPDSDQPQHF. CDR3 nucleotides: TGTGCCAGCAGTCCGGACAGTGATCAGCCCCAGCATTTT.

V gene TRBV14 combines with J gene TRBJ2-5; TRBD2 is a possible D gene (5 bases). The CDR3 has 14 residues. V gave up 0 bases and J gave up 7 bases, with 12 bases separating them. In germline, CDR1 is SGHDN, CDR2 FVKESK. The CDR3 reads CASSQEGDTRTQYF. The CDR3 region has the DNA TGTGCCAGCAGCCAAGAGGGAGACACCAGGACCCAGTACTTC.

The chain carries TRBV11-2 and TRBJ2-1; 8 bases align to TRBD1. Germline V gene lookup returns CDR1 SGHAT and CDR2 FQNNGV. The length of the CDR3 is 15 residues. Losses at the gene ends were 4 bases for V and 6 bases for J; bases not matched to a gene: 8. CDR3 DNA: TGTGCCAGCAGCTACCTGACAGGGGCGGGCAATGAGCAGTTCTTC. This codes for CASSYLTGAGNEQFF.